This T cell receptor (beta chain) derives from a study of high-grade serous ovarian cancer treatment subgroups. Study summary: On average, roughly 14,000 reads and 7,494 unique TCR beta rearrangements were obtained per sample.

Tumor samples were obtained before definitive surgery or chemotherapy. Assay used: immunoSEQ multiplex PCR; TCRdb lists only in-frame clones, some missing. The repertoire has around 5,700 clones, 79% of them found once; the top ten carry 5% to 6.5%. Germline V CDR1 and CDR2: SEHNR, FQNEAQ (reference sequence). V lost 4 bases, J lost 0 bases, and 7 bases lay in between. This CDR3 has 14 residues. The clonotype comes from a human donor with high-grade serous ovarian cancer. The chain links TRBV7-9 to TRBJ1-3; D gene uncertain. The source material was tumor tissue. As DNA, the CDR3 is TGTGCCAGCAGCTCCAATCTCTCTGGAAACACCATATATTTT. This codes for CASSSNLSGNTIYF.